The clone carrying this T cell receptor (beta chain) was observed a handful of times. Its antigen remains unidentified. The junction shows a germline mismatch at one end, possibly a read error. Germline-derived CDR1 and CDR2 are LNHDA and SQIVND (reference sequence). This CDR3 region has 15 residues. This entry is derived from a study of radiotherapy plus CTLA-4 blockade in lung cancer. Study in general: Objective responses were documented in around 18% of patients, with disease control in 25% to 35%.

CTLA-4 blockade using ipilimumab, together with focal radiation, was received by patients with chemo-refractory metastatic non-small-cell lung cancer. The repertoire was sequenced with immunoSEQ multiplex PCR; TCRdb's copy has only in-frame clones and lacks some. The sample holds roughly 32,000 clones, 81% seen once. General observations from the study: TCR clones of tumor origin grew in blood after radiotherapy plus ipilimumab. Response was reportedly best predicted by early blood T cell clone dynamics, with interferon-beta.

V usage is TRBV19 and J usage is TRBJ1-1, with TRBD1 identical over 10 bases. The receptor was derived from a human donor with non-small cell lung cancer that progressed on radiotherapy plus ipilimumab. Source: peripheral blood, taken from a patient treated with radiotherapy plus ipilimumab. CDR3 sequence reads: CPSSWPGQGHTEALF. CDR3 nucleotide sequence: TGTCCCAGTAGTTGGCCGGGACAGGGGCACACTGAAGCTCTCTTT.